This record concerns one T cell receptor beta chain sequence. This entry comes from a study of control samples from healthy donors and cancer patients. The CDR3 runs to 13 residues. Trimming took 5 bases from V and 6 from J, leaving 12 bases between them. In germline, CDR1 is LNHDA, CDR2 SQIVND (reference sequence). Some clones are missing from TCRdb's copy, which holds only in-frame ones; the method was immunoSEQ multiplex PCR. The table has about 120,000 clones, around 92% seen once. This sequence joins TRBV19 and TRBJ2-3; D possibly corresponds to TRBD1 (5 bases). This TCR derives from a man older than 75 with head and neck cancer. Sequencing was done on a sample of PBMCs. In DNA form, the CDR3 reads TGTGCCAGTAGTCCCCAGGGTGTGGATACGCAGTATTTT. This codes for CASSPQGVDTQYF. Supplemented by reference TRBV19 and TRBJ2-3, the full variable domain reads DGGITQSPKYLFRKEGQNVTLSCEQNLNHDAMYWYRQDPGQGLRLIYYSQIVNDFQKGDIAEGYSVSREKKESFPLTVTSAQKNPTAFYLCASSPQGVDTQYFGPGTRLTVL.